A selection of T cell receptor beta chains follows, all from one sample in a study of metastatic and nonmetastatic thyroid tumors. With MiXCR, TCRdb called clones anew from the PCR reads. This sample has 35,000 to 50,000 clones; around 2.9% occur once, and the top ten carry 10%. The sequenced sample was blood. These receptors came from a female donor with papillary thyroid cancer or a benign thyroid nodule (not recorded which). Some clones in this sample may be carry-over from other donors' samples. Both conserved end residues are part of each CDR3. The D gene is left open where the match is weak. A row's size may be missing; if present it is once, few, many or a size class.

J,D,size,V,CDR3,DNA
TRBJ2-6,NA,many,TRBV29-1,CSVQGGTSGANVLTF,TGCAGCGTCCAAGGGGGTACCTCTGGGGCCAACGTCCTGACTTTC
TRBJ1-1,NA,few,TRBV20-1,CSATGTRATEAFF,TGCAGTGCTACTGGGACGCGGGCGACTGAAGCTTTCTTT
TRBJ1-5,NA,many,TRBV4-2,CASSESGGWAQGQPQHF,TGTGCCAGCAGCGAAAGCGGCGGGTGGGCCCAAGGTCAGCCCCAGCATTTT
TRBJ1-2,TRBD1,NA,TRBV12-3/TRBV12-4,CASSLTGGFYGYTF,TGTGCCAGCAGTTTAACAGGGGGCTTTTATGGCTACACCTTC
TRBJ1-2,NA,many,TRBV6-2/TRBV6-3,CASSYFTTGTTEGYTF,TGTGCCAGCAGTTACTTTACTACCGGGACCACGGAGGGCTACACCTTC
TRBJ2-2,NA,few,TRBV6-5,CASSSTGELFF,TGTGCCAGCAGTTCCACCGGGGAGCTGTTTTTT
TRBJ1-2,NA,few,TRBV6-9,CASSYPLAGGGYTF,TGTGCCAGCAGTTACCCACTAGCGGGAGGGGGCTACACCTTC
TRBJ2-7,NA,medium-sized,TRBV3-1,CASSYEDEQYF,TGTGCCAGCAGCTACGAGGATGAGCAGTACTTC
TRBJ1-1,NA,many,TRBV2,CASSLGRLNTEAFF,TGTGCCAGCAGCTTGGGACGTCTGAACACTGAAGCTTTCTTT
TRBJ1-4,NA,many,TRBV27,CASTIQGGEKLFF,TGTGCCAGCACCATACAGGGTGGGGAAAAACTGTTTTTT
TRBJ2-7,NA,NA,TRBV28,CASSSPGGAKSYEQYF,TGTGCCAGCAGTTCCCCGGGGGGCGCGAAGTCCTACGAGCAGTACTTC
TRBJ2-1,NA,NA,TRBV7-3,CASSLRLDYNEQFF,TGTGCCAGCAGCCTGCGACTCGACTACAATGAGCAGTTCTTC
TRBJ2-1,NA,medium-sized,TRBV11-3,CASSLGMGEQFF,TGTGCCAGCAGCTTAGGGATGGGGGAGCAGTTCTTC
TRBJ2-7,NA,NA,TRBV7-3,CASSSTGGGEQYF,TGTGCCAGCAGCTCCACGGGTGGGGGGGAGCAGTACTTC
TRBJ2-7,TRBD2,NA,TRBV15,CAIPWAGRVAGVSYEQYF,TGTGCCATTCCTTGGGCCGGGAGGGTAGCGGGGGTATCCTACGAGCAGTACTTC
TRBJ1-2,NA,many,TRBV29-1,CSVGPNLQGTNYGYTF,TGCAGCGTTGGTCCTAACTTACAGGGAACTAACTATGGCTACACCTTC